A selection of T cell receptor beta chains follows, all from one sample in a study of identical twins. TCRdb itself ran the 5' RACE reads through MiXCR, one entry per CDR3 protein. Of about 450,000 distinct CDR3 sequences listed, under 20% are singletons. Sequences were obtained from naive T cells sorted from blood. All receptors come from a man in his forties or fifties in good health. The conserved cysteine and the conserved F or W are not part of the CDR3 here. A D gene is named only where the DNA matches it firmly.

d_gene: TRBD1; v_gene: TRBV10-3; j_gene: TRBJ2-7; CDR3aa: AKTGFGEQY
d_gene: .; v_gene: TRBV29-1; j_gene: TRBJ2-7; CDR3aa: SVHRDYEQY
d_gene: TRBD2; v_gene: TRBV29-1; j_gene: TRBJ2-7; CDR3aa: SVEGSGRPTYEQY
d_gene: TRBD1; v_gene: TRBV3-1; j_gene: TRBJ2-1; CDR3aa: ASSPRGDRGGYNEQF
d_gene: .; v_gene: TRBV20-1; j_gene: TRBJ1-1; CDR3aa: SARTASGGTEAF
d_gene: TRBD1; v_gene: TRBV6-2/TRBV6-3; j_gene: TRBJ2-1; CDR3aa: ASSYPTGTGHNEQF
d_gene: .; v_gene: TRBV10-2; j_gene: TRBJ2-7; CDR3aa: ASSEGGAPLDYEQY
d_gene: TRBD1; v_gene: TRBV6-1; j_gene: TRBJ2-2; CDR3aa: ASSERQGVLAGELF
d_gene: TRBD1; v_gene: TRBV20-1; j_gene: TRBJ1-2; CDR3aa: SAGGDRVVYGYT
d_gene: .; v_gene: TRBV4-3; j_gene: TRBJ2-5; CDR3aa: ASSSQAPGGRQETQY
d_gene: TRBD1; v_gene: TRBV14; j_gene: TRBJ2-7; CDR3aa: ASSGGTGVYEQY
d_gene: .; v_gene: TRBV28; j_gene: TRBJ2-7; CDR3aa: ASSTAPGEQY
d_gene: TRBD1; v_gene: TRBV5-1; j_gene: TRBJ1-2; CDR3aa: ASSLGPGQTIYGYT
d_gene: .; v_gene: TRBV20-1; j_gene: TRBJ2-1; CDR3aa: SARAYKRQESYNEQF
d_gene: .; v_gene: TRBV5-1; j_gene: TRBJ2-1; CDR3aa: ASRPPGYYNEQF
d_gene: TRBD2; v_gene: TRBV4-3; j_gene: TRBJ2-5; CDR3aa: ASSQNPTTSGDQETQY
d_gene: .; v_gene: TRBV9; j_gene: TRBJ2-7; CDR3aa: ASSARLDGGEQY
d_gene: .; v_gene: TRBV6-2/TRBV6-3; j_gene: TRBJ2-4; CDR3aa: ASSSLGRKNIQY
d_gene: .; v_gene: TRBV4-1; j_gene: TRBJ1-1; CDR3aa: ASSLRGGENTEAF
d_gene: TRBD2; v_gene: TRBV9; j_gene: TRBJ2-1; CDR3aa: ASSVELASSYNEQF
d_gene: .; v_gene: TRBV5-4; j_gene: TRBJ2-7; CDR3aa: ASSSGTDPYEQY
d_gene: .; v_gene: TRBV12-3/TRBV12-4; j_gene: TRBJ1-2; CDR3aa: ASSEQGYYGYT
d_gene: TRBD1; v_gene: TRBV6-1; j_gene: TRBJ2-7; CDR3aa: ASSKHNRGGHEQY
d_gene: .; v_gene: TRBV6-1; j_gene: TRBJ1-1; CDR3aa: ASSELPRDSEAF
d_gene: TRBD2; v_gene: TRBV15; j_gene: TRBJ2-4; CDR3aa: ATSRVGLAENIQY
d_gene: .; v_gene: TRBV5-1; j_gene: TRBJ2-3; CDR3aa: ASSTGTARGDTQY
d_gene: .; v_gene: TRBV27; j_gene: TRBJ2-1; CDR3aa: ASSLLVGQGLRNEQF
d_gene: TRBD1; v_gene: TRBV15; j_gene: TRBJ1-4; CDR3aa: ATSPEGRGREKLF
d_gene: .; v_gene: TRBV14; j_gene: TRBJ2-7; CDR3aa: ASSGANRPY
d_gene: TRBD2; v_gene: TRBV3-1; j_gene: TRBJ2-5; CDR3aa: ASSQVLAGAETQY
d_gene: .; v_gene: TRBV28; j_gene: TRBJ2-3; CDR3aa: ASQGGGADTQY
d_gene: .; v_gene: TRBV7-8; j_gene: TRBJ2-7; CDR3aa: ASSPATEPYEQY
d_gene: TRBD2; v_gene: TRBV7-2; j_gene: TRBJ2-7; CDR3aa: ASSYIAGLSSEQY